Below, one TCR beta chain is given with its context. This entry is derived from a study of blood T cell repertoires in COVID-19. Original data processing: It was from reference gene primer amplification that nucleated cell counts were estimated. TCRdb keeps only in-frame clones here, not all; method: immunoSEQ multiplex PCR. V, J and clone size were drawn from that table, and D and trimming were deduced from the DNA. This table holds 350,000 or so clones, approximately 88% found once. The V end was cut by 3 bases, the J end by 8 bases, with 6 bases between. Germline V CDR1 and CDR2: SGHNT, YYREEE (reference sequence). This CDR3 region has 11 residues.

The sample taken for sequencing was peripheral blood. The receptor's source is a woman aged 25 to 39 with COVID-19, enrolled during active disease. The rearrangement uses TRBV5-4 and TRBJ1-3; D is unclear. The CDR3 nucleotides read TGTGCCAGCAGCTCCCCGGACACCATATATTTT. Encoded protein: CASSSPDTIYF.